A selection of T cell receptor beta chains follows, all from one sample in a study of blood T cell repertoires in COVID-19. The method was immunoSEQ multiplex PCR; TCRdb's version includes in-frame clones alone and lacks a portion of them. The data show some 150,000 clones, with 78% seen just once and roughly 5.6% held by the top ten. What was sequenced was PBMCs or T cells enriched from blood (not recorded which). These receptors all stem from a woman aged 45-65 years who had recovered from COVID-19. CDR3s include the opening cysteine and the closing phenylalanine or tryptophan. The order of the fields is V gene, D gene, J gene, clone size, CDR3 protein, CDR3 DNA. D genes are given only for firm matches. Some rows mark clone size as missing; the rest say once, few, many or name a class of expanded clone.

>TRBV27|.|TRBJ2-1|.
CASSQNNEQFF
TGTGCCAGCAGTCAAAACAATGAGCAGTTCTTC
>TRBV9|.|TRBJ2-1|.
CASSAGHYSYNEQFF
TGTGCCAGCAGCGCTGGACACTACTCCTACAATGAGCAGTTCTTC
>TRBV11-2|.|TRBJ1-4|few
CASSFSAGAGEKLFF
TGTGCCAGCAGCTTTTCAGCAGGGGCGGGTGAAAAACTGTTTTTT
>TRBV30|TRBD1|TRBJ2-7|.
CAWLGQGRFYEQYF
TGTGCCTGGCTTGGACAGGGAAGGTTCTACGAGCAGTACTTC
>TRBV15|TRBD1|TRBJ2-3|.
CATSSLWTGSTDTQYF
TGTGCCACCAGCAGCCTTTGGACAGGGAGCACAGATACGCAGTATTTT
>TRBV7-9|TRBD2|TRBJ2-3|.
CASSLVAGADPSTDTQYF
TGTGCCAGCAGCTTAGTAGCGGGGGCCGACCCTAGCACAGATACGCAGTATTTT
>TRBV12-3/TRBV12-4|.|TRBJ2-1|.
CASGDFSNEQFF
TGTGCCAGCGGGGACTTCTCCAATGAGCAGTTCTTC
>TRBV28|TRBD1|TRBJ1-2|.
CASSPRGQGAVGYTF
TGTGCCAGCAGCCCACGCGGACAGGGGGCGGTTGGCTACACCTTC
>TRBV6-5|.|TRBJ1-2|.
CASSYPGGGYTF
TGTGCCAGCAGTTACCCTGGGGGGGGCTACACCTTC
>TRBV15|.|TRBJ2-5|once
CATSRDSTRERTQYF
TGTGCCACCAGCAGAGATTCGACCAGGGAAAGGACCCAGTACTTC
>TRBV3-1/TRBV3-2|TRBD1|TRBJ2-4|once
CASSPGTGFSKNIQYF
TGTGCCAGCAGCCCCGGGACAGGGTTTTCCAAAAACATTCAGTACTTC